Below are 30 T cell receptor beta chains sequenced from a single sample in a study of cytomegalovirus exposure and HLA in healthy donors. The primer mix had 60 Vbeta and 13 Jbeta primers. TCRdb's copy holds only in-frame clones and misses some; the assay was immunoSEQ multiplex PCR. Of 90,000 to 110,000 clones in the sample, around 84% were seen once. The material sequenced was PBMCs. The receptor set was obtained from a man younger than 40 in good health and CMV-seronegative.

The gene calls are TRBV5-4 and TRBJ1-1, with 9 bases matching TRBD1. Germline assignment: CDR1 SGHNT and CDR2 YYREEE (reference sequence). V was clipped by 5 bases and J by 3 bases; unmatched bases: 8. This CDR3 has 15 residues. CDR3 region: CASRWGTGGDTEAFF. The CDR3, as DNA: TGTGCCAGCAGATGGGGTACAGGGGGCGACACTGAAGCTTTCTTT.

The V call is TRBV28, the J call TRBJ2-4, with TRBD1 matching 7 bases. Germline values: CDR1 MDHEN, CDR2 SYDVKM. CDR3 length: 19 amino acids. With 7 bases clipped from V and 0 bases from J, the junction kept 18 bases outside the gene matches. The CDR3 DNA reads TGTGCCAGCACCACCGGGCTGACAGGGTTGTCTGGAGCCAAAAACATTCAGTACTTC. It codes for CASTTGLTGLSGAKNIQYF.

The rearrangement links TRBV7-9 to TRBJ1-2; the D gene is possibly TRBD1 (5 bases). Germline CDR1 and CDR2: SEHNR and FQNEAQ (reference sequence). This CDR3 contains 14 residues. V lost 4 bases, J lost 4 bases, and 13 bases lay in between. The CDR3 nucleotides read TGTGCCAGCAGCTCACACAATACAGGCTATGGCTACACCTTC. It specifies CASSSHNTGYGYTF.

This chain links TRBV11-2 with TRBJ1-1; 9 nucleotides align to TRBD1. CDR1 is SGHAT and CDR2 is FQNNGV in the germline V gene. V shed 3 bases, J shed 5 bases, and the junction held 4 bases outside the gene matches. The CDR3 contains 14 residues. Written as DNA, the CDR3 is TGTGCCAGCAGCTTGGGACAGGGATCAACTGAAGCTTTCTTT. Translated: CASSLGQGSTEAFF.

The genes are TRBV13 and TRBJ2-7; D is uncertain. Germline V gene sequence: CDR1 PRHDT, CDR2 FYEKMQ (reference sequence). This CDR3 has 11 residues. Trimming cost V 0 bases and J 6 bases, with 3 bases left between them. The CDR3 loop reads CASSLGSEQYF. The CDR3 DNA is TGTGCCAGCAGCTTAGGGAGCGAGCAGTACTTC. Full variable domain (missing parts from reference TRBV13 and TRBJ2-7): AAGVIQSPRHLIKEKRETATLKCYPIPRHDTVYWYQQGPGQDPQFLISFYEKMQSDKGSIPDRFSAQQFSDYHSELNMSSLELGDSALYFCASSLGSEQYFGPGTRLTVT.

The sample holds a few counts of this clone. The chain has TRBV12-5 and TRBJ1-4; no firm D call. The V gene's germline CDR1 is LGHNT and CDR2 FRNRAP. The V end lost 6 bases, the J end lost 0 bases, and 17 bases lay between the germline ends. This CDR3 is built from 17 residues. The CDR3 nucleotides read TGTGCTAGTGGGGAAGAGGGTAGGGCCACAACTAATGAAAAACTGTTTTTT. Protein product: CASGEEGRATTNEKLFF.

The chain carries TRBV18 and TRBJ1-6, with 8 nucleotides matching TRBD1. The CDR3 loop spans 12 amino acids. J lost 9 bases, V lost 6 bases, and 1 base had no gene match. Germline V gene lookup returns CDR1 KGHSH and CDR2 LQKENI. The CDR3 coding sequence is TGTGCCAGCTCCGACAGGGGTTCACCCCTCCACTTT. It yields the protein CASSDRGSPLHF.

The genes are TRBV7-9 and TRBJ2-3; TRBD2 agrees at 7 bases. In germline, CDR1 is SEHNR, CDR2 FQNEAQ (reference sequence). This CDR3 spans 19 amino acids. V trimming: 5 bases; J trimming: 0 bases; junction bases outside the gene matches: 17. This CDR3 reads CASSIGRERGPASTDTQYF. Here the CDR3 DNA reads TGTGCCAGCAGCATAGGTAGGGAGCGGGGACCTGCTAGCACAGATACGCAGTATTTT.

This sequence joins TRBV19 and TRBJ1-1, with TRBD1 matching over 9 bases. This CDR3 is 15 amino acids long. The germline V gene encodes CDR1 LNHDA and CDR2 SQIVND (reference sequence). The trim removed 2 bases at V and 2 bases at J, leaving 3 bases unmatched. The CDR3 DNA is TGTGCCAGTAGTATAAGGACAGGGGACAACACTGAAGCTTTCTTT. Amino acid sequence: CASSIRTGDNTEAFF.

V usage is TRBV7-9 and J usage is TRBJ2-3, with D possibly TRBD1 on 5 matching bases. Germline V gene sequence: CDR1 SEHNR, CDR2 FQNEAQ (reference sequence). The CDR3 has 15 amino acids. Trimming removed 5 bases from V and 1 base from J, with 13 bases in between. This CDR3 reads CASSTVRGRTDTQYF. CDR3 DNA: TGTGCCAGCAGCACAGTAAGGGGTCGCACAGATACGCAGTATTTT. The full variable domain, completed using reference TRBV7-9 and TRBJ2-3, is DTGVSQNPRHKITKRGQNVTFRCDPISEHNRLYWYRQTLGQGPEFLTYFQNEAQLEKSRLLSDRFSAERPKGSFSTLEIQRTEQGDSAMYLCASSTVRGRTDTQYFGPGTRLTVL.

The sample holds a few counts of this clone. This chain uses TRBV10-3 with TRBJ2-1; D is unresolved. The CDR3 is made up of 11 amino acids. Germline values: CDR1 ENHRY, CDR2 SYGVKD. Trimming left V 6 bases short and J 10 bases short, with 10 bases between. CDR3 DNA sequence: TGTGCCATCAGCATAGCAGACGAGCAGTTCTTC. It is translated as CAISIADEQFF.

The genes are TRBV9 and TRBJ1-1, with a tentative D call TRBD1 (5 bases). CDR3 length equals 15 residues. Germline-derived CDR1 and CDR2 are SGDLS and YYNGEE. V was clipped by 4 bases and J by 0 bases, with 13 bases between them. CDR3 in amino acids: CASSHRGGMNTEAFF. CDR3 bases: TGTGCCAGCAGCCACCGGGGGGGGATGAACACTGAAGCTTTCTTT.

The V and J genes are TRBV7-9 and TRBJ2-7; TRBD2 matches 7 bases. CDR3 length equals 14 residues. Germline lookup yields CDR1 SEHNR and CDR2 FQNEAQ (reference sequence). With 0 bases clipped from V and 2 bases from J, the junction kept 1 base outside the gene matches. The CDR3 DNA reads TGTGCCAGCAGCTTAGCGGGAGGGGCCTACGAGCAGTACTTC. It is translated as CASSLAGGAYEQYF.

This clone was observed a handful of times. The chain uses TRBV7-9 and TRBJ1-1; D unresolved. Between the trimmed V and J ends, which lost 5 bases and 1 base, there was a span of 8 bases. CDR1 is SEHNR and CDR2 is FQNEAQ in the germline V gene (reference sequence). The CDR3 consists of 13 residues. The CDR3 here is CASSIPGNTEAFF. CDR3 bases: TGTGCCAGCAGCATTCCGGGGAACACTGAAGCTTTCTTT.

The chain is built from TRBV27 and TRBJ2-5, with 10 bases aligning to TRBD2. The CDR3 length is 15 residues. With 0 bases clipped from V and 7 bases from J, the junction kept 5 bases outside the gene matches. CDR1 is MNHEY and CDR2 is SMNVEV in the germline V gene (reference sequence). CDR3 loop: CASSLSLAGPGTQYF. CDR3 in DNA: TGTGCCAGCAGTTTATCACTAGCGGGGCCTGGGACCCAGTACTTC.

In DNA form, the CDR3 reads TGTGCCTGGAGTCCTGGGCTAGCGGGAGCCCACGAGCAGTACTTC. Residues: CAWSPGLAGAHEQYF. The genes are TRBV30 and TRBJ2-7; TRBD2 agrees at 10 bases. Germline loops: CDR1 GTSNPN, CDR2 SVGIG (reference sequence). The CDR3 is 15 amino acids. The V and J ends lost 2 bases and 5 bases, in that order; junction bases with no gene match: 9.

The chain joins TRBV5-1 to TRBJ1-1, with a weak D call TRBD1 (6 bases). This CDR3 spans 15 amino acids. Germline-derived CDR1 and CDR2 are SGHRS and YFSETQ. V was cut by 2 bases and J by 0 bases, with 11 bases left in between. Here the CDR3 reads CASSFQGTMNTEAFF. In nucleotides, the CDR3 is TGCGCCAGCAGCTTCCAGGGGACTATGAACACTGAAGCTTTCTTT.

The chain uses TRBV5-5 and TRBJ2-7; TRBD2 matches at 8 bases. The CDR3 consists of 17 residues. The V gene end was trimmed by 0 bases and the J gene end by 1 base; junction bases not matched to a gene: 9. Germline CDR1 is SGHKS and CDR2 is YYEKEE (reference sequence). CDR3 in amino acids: CASSLGVTGGGSYEQYF. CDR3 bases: TGTGCCAGCAGCTTGGGTGTTACCGGGGGGGGGTCCTACGAGCAGTACTTC.

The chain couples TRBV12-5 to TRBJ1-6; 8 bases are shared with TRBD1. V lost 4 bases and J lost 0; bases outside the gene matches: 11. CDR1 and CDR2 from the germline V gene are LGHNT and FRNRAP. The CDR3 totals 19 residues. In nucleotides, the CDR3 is TGTGCTAGTGGTTCACCCCCAGGACAGGGAAGCTCCTATAATTCACCCCTCCACTTT. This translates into CASGSPPGQGSSYNSPLHF.

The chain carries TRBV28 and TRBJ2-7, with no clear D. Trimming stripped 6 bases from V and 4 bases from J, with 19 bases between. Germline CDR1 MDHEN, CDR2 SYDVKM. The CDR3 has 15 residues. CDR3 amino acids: CASSPIPERPYEQYF. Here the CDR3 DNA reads TGTGCCAGCAGCCCGATCCCGGAGCGACCTTACGAGCAGTACTTC.

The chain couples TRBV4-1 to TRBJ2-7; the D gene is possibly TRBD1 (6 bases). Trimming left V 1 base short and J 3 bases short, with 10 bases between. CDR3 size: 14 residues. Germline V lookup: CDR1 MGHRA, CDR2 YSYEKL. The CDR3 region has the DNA TGCGCCAGCAGCCAAGGACAGGAGATCTACGAGCAGTACTTC. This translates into CASSQGQEIYEQYF.

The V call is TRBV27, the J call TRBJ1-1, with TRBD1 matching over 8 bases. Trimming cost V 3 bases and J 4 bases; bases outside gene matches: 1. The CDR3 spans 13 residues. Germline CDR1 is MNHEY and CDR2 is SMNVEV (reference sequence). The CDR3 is CASSFDRGTEAFF. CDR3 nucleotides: TGTGCCAGCAGTTTTGACAGGGGCACTGAAGCTTTCTTT.

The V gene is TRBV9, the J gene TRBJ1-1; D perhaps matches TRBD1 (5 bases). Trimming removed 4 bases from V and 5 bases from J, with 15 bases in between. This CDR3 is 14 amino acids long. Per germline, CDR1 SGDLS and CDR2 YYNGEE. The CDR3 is CASSNNRWGTEAFF. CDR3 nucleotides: TGTGCCAGCAGCAACAACAGGTGGGGAACTGAAGCTTTCTTT.

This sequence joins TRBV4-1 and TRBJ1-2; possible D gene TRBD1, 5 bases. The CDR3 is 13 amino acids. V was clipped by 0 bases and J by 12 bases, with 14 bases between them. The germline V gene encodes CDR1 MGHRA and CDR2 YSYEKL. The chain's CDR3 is CASSQDQEGKNTF. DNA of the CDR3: TGCGCCAGCAGCCAAGATCAGGAGGGGAAAAACACCTTC.

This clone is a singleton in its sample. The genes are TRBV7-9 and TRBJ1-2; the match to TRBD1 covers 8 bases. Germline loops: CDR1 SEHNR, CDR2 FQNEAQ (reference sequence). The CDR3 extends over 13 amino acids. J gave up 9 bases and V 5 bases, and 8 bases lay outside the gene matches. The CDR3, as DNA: TGTGCCAGCAGCCGGGGACAGGAACCCCGCTACACCTTC. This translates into CASSRGQEPRYTF. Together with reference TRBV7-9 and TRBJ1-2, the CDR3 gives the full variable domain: DTGVSQNPRHKITKRGQNVTFRCDPISEHNRLYWYRQTLGQGPEFLTYFQNEAQLEKSRLLSDRFSAERPKGSFSTLEIQRTEQGDSAMYLCASSRGQEPRYTFGSGTRLTVV.

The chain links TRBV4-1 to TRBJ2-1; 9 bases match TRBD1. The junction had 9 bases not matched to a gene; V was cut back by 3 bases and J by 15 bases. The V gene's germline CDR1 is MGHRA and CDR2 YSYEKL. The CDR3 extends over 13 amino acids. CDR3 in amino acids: CASSHLTGQGRFF. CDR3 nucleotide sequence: TGCGCCAGCAGCCACCTAACTGGACAGGGGAGGTTCTTC.

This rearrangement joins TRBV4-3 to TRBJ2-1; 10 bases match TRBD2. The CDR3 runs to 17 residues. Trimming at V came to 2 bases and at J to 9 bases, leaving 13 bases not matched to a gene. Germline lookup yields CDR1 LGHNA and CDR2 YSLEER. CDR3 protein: CASSQFGTSVTRGEQFF. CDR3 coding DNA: TGCGCCAGCAGCCAATTTGGGACTAGCGTAACGAGGGGTGAGCAGTTCTTC.

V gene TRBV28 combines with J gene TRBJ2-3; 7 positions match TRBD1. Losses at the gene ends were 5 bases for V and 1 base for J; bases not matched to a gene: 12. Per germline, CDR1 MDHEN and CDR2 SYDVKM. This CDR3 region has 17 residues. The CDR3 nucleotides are TGTGCCAGCAGTATCAACACAGGGGTGGAGGGCACAGATACGCAGTATTTT. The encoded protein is CASSINTGVEGTDTQYF.

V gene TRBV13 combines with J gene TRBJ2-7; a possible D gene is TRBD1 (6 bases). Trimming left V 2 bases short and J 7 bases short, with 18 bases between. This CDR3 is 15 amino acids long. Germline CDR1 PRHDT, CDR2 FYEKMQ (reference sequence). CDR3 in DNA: TGTGCCAGCAGCTTATTTAGGGACACCTCTCAGGAGCAGTACTTC. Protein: CASSLFRDTSQEQYF. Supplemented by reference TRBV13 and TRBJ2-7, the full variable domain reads AAGVIQSPRHLIKEKRETATLKCYPIPRHDTVYWYQQGPGQDPQFLISFYEKMQSDKGSIPDRFSAQQFSDYHSELNMSSLELGDSALYFCASSLFRDTSQEQYFGPGTRLTVT.

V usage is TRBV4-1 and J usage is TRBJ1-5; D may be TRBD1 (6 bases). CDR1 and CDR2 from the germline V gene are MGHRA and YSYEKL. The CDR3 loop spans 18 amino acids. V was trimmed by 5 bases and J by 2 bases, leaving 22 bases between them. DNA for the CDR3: TGCGCCAGCAGCGTCGATTCGACCGGCAGGGGTGGCAATCAGCCCCAGCATTTT. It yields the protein CASSVDSTGRGGNQPQHF.